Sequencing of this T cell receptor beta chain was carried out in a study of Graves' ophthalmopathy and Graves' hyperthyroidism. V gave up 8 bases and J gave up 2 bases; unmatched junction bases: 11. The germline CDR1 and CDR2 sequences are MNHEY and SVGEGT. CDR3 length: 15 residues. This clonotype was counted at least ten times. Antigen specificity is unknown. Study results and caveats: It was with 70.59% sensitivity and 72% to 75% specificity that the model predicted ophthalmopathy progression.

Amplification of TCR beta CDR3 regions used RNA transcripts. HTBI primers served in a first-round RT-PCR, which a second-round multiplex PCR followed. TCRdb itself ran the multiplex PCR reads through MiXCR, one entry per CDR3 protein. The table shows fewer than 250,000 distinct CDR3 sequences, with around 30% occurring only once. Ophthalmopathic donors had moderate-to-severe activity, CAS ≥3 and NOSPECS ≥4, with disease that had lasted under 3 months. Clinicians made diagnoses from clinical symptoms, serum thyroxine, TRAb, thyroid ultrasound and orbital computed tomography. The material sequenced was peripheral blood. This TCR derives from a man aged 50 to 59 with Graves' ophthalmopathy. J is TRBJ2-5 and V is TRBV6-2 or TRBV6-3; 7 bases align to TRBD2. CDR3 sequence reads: CASGFRISGQETQYF. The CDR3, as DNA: TGTGCCAGCGGCTTTAGGATTAGCGGGCAAGAGACCCAGTACTTC.